The 32 T cell receptor beta chains below were found in one sample sequenced in a study of cytomegalovirus exposure and HLA in healthy donors. The study ran its PCR with 60 Vbeta and 13 Jbeta primers. This table comes from immunoSEQ multiplex PCR, and its TCRdb copy is limited to in-frame clones, with some not included. The sample records around 70,000 clones, roughly 70% being singletons. The sequenced material came from PBMCs. The origin of the receptors is a man aged 65 to 79 in good health and CMV-seronegative.

The chain joins TRBV7-9 to TRBJ2-3, with TRBD1 as a possible D gene (7 bases). Germline loops: CDR1 SEHNR, CDR2 FQNEAQ (reference sequence). CDR3 length: 14 amino acids. Trimming took off 2 bases at V and 5 bases at J, with 11 bases between the two ends. DNA of the CDR3: TGTGCCAGCAGCTTATCAGGGGGAGGAGATACGCAGTATTTT. Translated: CASSLSGGGDTQYF.

The chain uses TRBV6-5 and TRBJ1-2; the D gene is possibly TRBD1 (5 bases). CDR3 size: 12 residues. Germline assignment: CDR1 MNHEY and CDR2 SVGAGI. V lost 5 bases and J lost 4, with 8 bases in between. In nucleotides, the CDR3 is TGTGCCAGCAGTCAACAGGCCTATGGCTACACCTTC. This codes for CASSQQAYGYTF.

The table lists this clone with a count of one. CDR3 bases: TGTGCCATCAGTGAGCGGGTTCCCAACACTGAAGCTTTCTTT. It yields the protein CAISERVPNTEAFF. The V gene is TRBV10-3, the J gene TRBJ1-1; no definite D call. V was shortened by 2 bases and J by 2 bases, with 9 bases between the two germline ends. The length of the CDR3 is 14 residues. Germline V lookup: CDR1 ENHRY, CDR2 SYGVKD.

This chain uses TRBV2 with TRBJ2-5; TRBD2 matches at 9 bases. The CDR3 is made up of 16 amino acids. CDR1 is SNHLY, CDR2 FYNNEI, per germline. V dropped 5 bases and J dropped 2; count of bases not matched to a gene: 9. This CDR3 reads CASSLPLAGTQETQYF. CDR3 in DNA: TGTGCCAGCAGTCTTCCCCTAGCGGGAACACAAGAGACCCAGTACTTC.

The rearrangement uses TRBV11-2 and TRBJ2-7; possible D gene TRBD2, 6 bases. Trimming pared 3 bases from V and 3 bases from J, leaving 15 bases between. The CDR3 runs 15 residues. Per germline, CDR1 SGHAT and CDR2 FQNNGV. The CDR3 DNA follows: TGTGCCAGCAGCTTTCTTTTAGCGGACCACTACGAGCAGTACTTC. Protein: CASSFLLADHYEQYF.

The V call is TRBV15, the J call TRBJ2-5; no definite D call. Trimming pared 3 bases from V and 4 bases from J, leaving 9 bases between. The CDR3 is 13 residues long. CDR1 LNHNV and CDR2 YYDKDF come from the germline V gene (reference sequence). The CDR3 nucleotides read TGTGCCACCAGCAGTGCGCTCCGAGAGACCCAGTACTTC. It yields the protein CATSSALRETQYF.

As DNA, the CDR3 is TGTGCCAGCAGTTTAACCTCCCTCCCGGGGAGCTACACCTTC. Translation: CASSLTSLPGSYTF. V usage is TRBV28 and J usage is TRBJ1-2, with D unclear. Germline V gene sequence: CDR1 MDHEN, CDR2 SYDVKM. Trimming removed 2 bases from V and 9 bases from J, with 16 bases in between. The CDR3 totals 14 residues.

The genes are TRBV9 and TRBJ2-5; D remains unclear. CDR1 is SGDLS, CDR2 YYNGEE, per germline. The CDR3 loop spans 14 amino acids. Deletions cut 0 bases from V and 1 base from J, with 7 bases between. CDR3 coding DNA: TGTGCCAGCAGCGTAGGAGTATTCCAAGAGACCCAGTACTTC. Translating it yields CASSVGVFQETQYF.

This sequence joins TRBV28 and TRBJ1-1; 8 bases are a match to TRBD1. The trim removed 7 bases at V and 0 bases at J, leaving 10 bases unmatched. This CDR3 region has 16 residues. Germline assignment: CDR1 MDHEN and CDR2 SYDVKM. The CDR3: CASTAGGPPMNTEAFF. Here the CDR3 DNA reads TGTGCCAGCACCGCAGGGGGCCCCCCAATGAACACTGAAGCTTTCTTT.

This clone has only one observation. This chain uses TRBV5-1 with TRBJ1-2, with D tentatively TRBD1 (5 bases). The CDR3 sequence is 14 residues long. Germline V gene data show CDR1 as SGHRS and CDR2 as YFSETQ. Trimming shortened V by 0 bases and J by 3 bases, and 9 bases separated the two germline ends. The CDR3 nucleotides are TGCGCCAGCAGCTTGGGACAGCTCGACTATGGCTACACCTTC. Residues: CASSLGQLDYGYTF. The whole variable domain, filled in from reference TRBV5-1 and TRBJ1-2, reads KAGVTQTPRYLIKTRGQQVTLSCSPISGHRSVSWYQQTPGQGLQFLFEYFSETQRNKGNFPGRFSGRQFSNSRSEMNVSTLELGDSALYLCASSLGQLDYGYTFGSGTRLTVV.

This clone turned up a few times. The chain carries TRBV2 and TRBJ2-5; 7 nucleotides align to TRBD1. Trimming cost V 7 bases and J 4 bases; bases outside gene matches: 6. Germline V CDR1 and CDR2: SNHLY, FYNNEI. There are 13 residues in the CDR3. The CDR3 coding sequence is TGTGCCAGCATTAGGGACAGAGGAGAGACCCAGTACTTC. Protein: CASIRDRGETQYF.

This chain's CDR3 is CASRGQLSNQPQHF. CDR3 nucleotides: TGTGCCAGCAGAGGACAGCTTAGCAATCAGCCCCAGCATTTT. The rearrangement links TRBV2 to TRBJ1-5, with D tentatively TRBD1 (6 bases). Germline V gene lookup returns CDR1 SNHLY and CDR2 FYNNEI. Trimming shortened V by 6 bases and J by 0 bases, and 9 bases separated the two germline ends. CDR3 length equals 14 residues.

The V call is TRBV4-3, the J call TRBJ1-2; 9 bases are shared with TRBD1. Germline V gene data show CDR1 as LGHNA and CDR2 as YSLEER. The J segment lost 2 bases and the V segment lost 4 bases, leaving 8 bases of the junction unmatched. The CDR3 length is 16 residues. This CDR3 is CASSRMSGTGNYGYTF. CDR3 coding DNA: TGCGCCAGCAGCCGCATGAGTGGGACAGGGAACTATGGCTACACCTTC.

The DNA for the CDR3 is TGTGCCAGCAGTGGGACGGGACTAGGGACAGATACGCAGTATTTT. Its protein is CASSGTGLGTDTQYF. This chain uses TRBV2 with TRBJ2-3, with 8 bases matching TRBD2. Germline loops: CDR1 SNHLY, CDR2 FYNNEI. This CDR3 is built from 15 residues. The J segment lost 3 bases and the V segment lost 4 bases, leaving 6 bases of the junction unmatched.

The chain is built from TRBV7-9 and TRBJ2-7; 7 positions match TRBD1. J was trimmed by 5 bases and V by 4 bases; bases with no gene match: 11. The length of the CDR3 is 15 residues. Looked up from germline, CDR1 is SEHNR and CDR2 is FQNEAQ (reference sequence). The chain's CDR3 is CASSSGTAPKNEQYF. CDR3 bases: TGTGCCAGCAGCTCCGGGACAGCTCCGAAGAACGAGCAGTACTTC.

About this clone: The junction shows a germline mismatch at one end, possibly a read error. The chain couples TRBV7-9 to TRBJ2-5; weak D call: TRBD2 (5 bases). This CDR3 is built from 15 residues. The germline V gene encodes CDR1 SEHNR and CDR2 FQNEAQ (reference sequence). The CDR3 DNA follows: TGTTCCAGCAGCTTATATCGGCGGACTGAAGAGACCCAGTACTTC. It is translated as CSSSLYRRTEETQYF.

The chain recombines TRBV14 with TRBJ2-3; maybe TRBD2 (6 bases). V lost 4 bases, J lost 2 bases, and 13 bases lay in between. CDR1 is SGHDN, CDR2 FVKESK, per germline. This CDR3 is 15 amino acids long. The CDR3 DNA follows: TGTGCCAGCAGCCGCCGGGACTTAGACACAGATACGCAGTATTTT. It codes for CASSRRDLDTDTQYF.

Regarding this clone: The same CDR3 arises from other DNA sequences in this sample as well. This chain connects TRBV7-2 to TRBJ2-5; TRBD2 is a possible D gene (6 bases). Germline V gene data show CDR1 as SGHTA and CDR2 as FQGNSA. Between the trimmed V and J ends, which lost 4 bases and 5 bases, there was a span of 14 bases. CDR3 length: 14 residues. This CDR3 is CASSYYPGGETQYF. CDR3 DNA: TGTGCCAGCAGCTATTATCCTGGAGGGGAGACCCAGTACTTC.

CDR3: CASSLAGGNNNEQFF. The CDR3 DNA sequence: TGTGCCAGCAGCTTAGCGGGAGGGAATAACAATGAGCAGTTCTTC. The J gene is TRBJ2-1, the V gene TRBV7-9; the match to TRBD2 covers 7 bases. Germline loops: CDR1 SEHNR, CDR2 FQNEAQ (reference sequence). V shed 0 bases and J 5 bases; nucleotides not matched to a gene: 4. The length of the CDR3 is 15 residues.

This chain joins TRBV5-1 and TRBJ2-1; 10 nucleotides match TRBD1. CDR3 length: 16 amino acids. The germline gives CDR1 SGHRS, CDR2 YFSETQ. V was clipped by 4 bases and J by 1 base; unmatched bases: 5. CDR3 bases: TGCGCCAGCAGCCCACCGGGACAGGGGTCCTACAATGAGCAGTTCTTC. It translates to CASSPPGQGSYNEQFF.

This clone is a singleton in its sample. V gene TRBV7-2 combines with J gene TRBJ2-1; D perhaps matches TRBD2 (6 bases). This CDR3 has 15 amino acids. Looked up from germline, CDR1 is SGHTA and CDR2 is FQGNSA. Trimming cost V 2 bases and J 6 bases, with 14 bases left between them. The CDR3 DNA follows: TGTGCCAGCAGCTTAAGTCTAGCGAGGGGCAATGAGCAGTTCTTC. Encoded protein: CASSLSLARGNEQFF.

This sequence joins TRBV28 and TRBJ2-7, with TRBD1 matching over 7 bases. CDR1 is MDHEN, CDR2 SYDVKM, per germline. J gave up 0 bases and V 5 bases, and 10 bases lay outside the gene matches. This CDR3 has 16 residues. The CDR3 here is CASSPRTGWDSYEQYF. The CDR3 DNA is TGTGCCAGCAGTCCCCGGACAGGTTGGGACTCCTACGAGCAGTACTTC.

The V gene is TRBV7-2, the J gene TRBJ2-7, with 12 nucleotides matching TRBD2. The V segment lost 3 bases and the J segment 5 bases; nucleotides outside the gene matches: 8. The CDR3 spans 16 residues. CDR1 and CDR2 (germline): SGHTA, FQGNSA. The CDR3 sequence is CASSFGLAGLGNEQYF. As DNA, the CDR3 is TGTGCCAGCAGCTTCGGACTAGCGGGACTGGGGAACGAGCAGTACTTC.

The chain combines TRBV5-1 with TRBJ2-3, with D possibly TRBD1 on 6 matching bases. Germline loops: CDR1 SGHRS, CDR2 YFSETQ. V was pared by 0 bases and J by 2 bases, with 13 bases between. CDR3 length equals 16 residues. Here the CDR3 DNA reads TGCGCCAGCAGCTTGGGGCTAGAGGGGGACACAGATACGCAGTATTTT. Protein sequence: CASSLGLEGDTDTQYF. The entire variable domain, with the rest obtained from reference TRBV5-1 and TRBJ2-3, is as follows: KAGVTQTPRYLIKTRGQQVTLSCSPISGHRSVSWYQQTPGQGLQFLFEYFSETQRNKGNFPGRFSGRQFSNSRSEMNVSTLELGDSALYLCASSLGLEGDTDTQYFGPGTRLTVL.

This clone was recorded a few times. The V and J genes are TRBV11-3 and TRBJ2-7, with 10 bases fitting TRBD1. V trimming: 6 bases; J trimming: 6 bases; junction bases outside the gene matches: 11. The germline V gene encodes CDR1 SGHNT and CDR2 YENEEA. The CDR3 sequence is 15 residues long. The CDR3: CASSYLGTGVGEQYF. CDR3 sequence (DNA): TGTGCCAGCAGTTACCTCGGGACAGGGGTAGGCGAGCAGTACTTC.

The chain uses TRBV7-2 and TRBJ1-2; 12 positions match TRBD1. Germline loops: CDR1 SGHTA, CDR2 FQGNSA. The junction had 10 bases not matched to a gene; V was cut back by 5 bases and J by 6 bases. This CDR3 is 16 amino acids long. The CDR3 sequence is CASSLTSGTGGHGYTF. Written as DNA, the CDR3 is TGTGCCAGCAGCCTAACCTCCGGGACAGGGGGCCATGGCTACACCTTC.

The chain combines TRBV6-1 with TRBJ1-1; D unresolved. Deletions cut 6 bases from V and 1 base from J, with 12 bases between. Germline CDR1 MNHNS, CDR2 SASEGT. CDR3 length: 14 residues. Here the CDR3 DNA reads TGTGCCAGCAGGGCTGTAGGGAGGAACACTGAAGCTTTCTTT. Translation: CASRAVGRNTEAFF.

J is TRBJ1-4 and V is TRBV7-2, with a weak D call TRBD1 (5 bases). The ends were cut back, 3 bases at V and 3 bases at J, with 14 bases in the middle. Germline V gene sequence: CDR1 SGHTA, CDR2 FQGNSA. This CDR3 spans 16 amino acids. CDR3 sequence (DNA): TGTGCCAGCAGCTTGGCGGGACGTACCCCTAATGAAAAACTGTTTTTT. Translated, it gives CASSLAGRTPNEKLFF.

The chain uses TRBV5-4 and TRBJ2-5; D possibly corresponds to TRBD2 (5 bases). This CDR3 comprises 13 residues. The V end lost 4 bases, the J end lost 7 bases, and 14 bases lay between the germline ends. Germline V lookup: CDR1 SGHNT, CDR2 YYREEE (reference sequence). The CDR3 DNA is TGTGCCAGCAGCCAGGACCTGGAGGTGACCCAGTACTTC. Residues: CASSQDLEVTQYF. The whole variable domain, filled in from reference TRBV5-4 and TRBJ2-5, reads ETGVTQSPTHLIKTRGQQVTLRCSSQSGHNTVSWYQQALGQGPQFIFQYYREEENGRGNFPPRFSGLQFPNYSSELNVNALELDDSALYLCASSQDLEVTQYFGPGTRLLVL.

The rearrangement joins TRBV6-1 to TRBJ2-5; D is perhaps TRBD2 (5 bases). The CDR3 loop spans 13 amino acids. CDR1 is MNHNS and CDR2 is SASEGT in the germline V gene. V was pared by 9 bases and J by 4 bases, with 15 bases between. CDR3 loop: CASQFGGGETQYF. DNA for the CDR3: TGTGCCAGTCAATTCGGTGGAGGAGAGACCCAGTACTTC.

The gene calls are TRBV7-2 and TRBJ2-7; tentatively, D is TRBD2 (7 bases). CDR1 is SGHTA, CDR2 FQGNSA, per germline. The CDR3 runs to 16 residues. V was trimmed by 0 bases and J by 2 bases, leaving 14 bases between them. CDR3 protein: CASSLAGGGNAYEQYF. CDR3 DNA: TGTGCCAGCAGCTTAGCAGGGGGGGGGAATGCCTACGAGCAGTACTTC.

This clone was seen a single time. The chain couples TRBV5-4 to TRBJ2-5; maybe TRBD2 (6 bases). Germline-derived CDR1 and CDR2 are SGHNT and YYREEE (reference sequence). The CDR3 contains 14 residues. Trimming shortened V by 2 bases and J by 7 bases, and 15 bases separated the two germline ends. CDR3 DNA sequence: TGTGCCAGCAGCTTCGGAGGGCCAATGGGGACCCAGTACTTC. It translates to CASSFGGPMGTQYF.